The 10 T cell receptor beta chains below were found in one sample sequenced in a study of cytomegalovirus exposure and HLA in healthy donors. The PCR was carried out with 60 Vbeta primers and 13 Jbeta primers. Assay: immunoSEQ multiplex PCR; the TCRdb copy retains only in-frame clones and omits some. The repertoire holds about 130,000 clones, around 78% seen once, with 1.9% in the top ten. The sequencing input was PBMCs. The origin of the receptors is a man aged 45-60 years in good health and CMV-seronegative.

For this clone: The missing conserved phenylalanine or tryptophan at the end of this CDR3 makes a read error likely. This sequence joins TRBV6-5 and TRBJ1-2, with 11 bases that match TRBD1. CDR3 size: 14 residues. V was pared by 2 bases and J by 4 bases, with 0 bases of the junction left unmatched. Germline V gene sequence: CDR1 MNHEY, CDR2 SVGAGI. CDR3 nucleotide sequence: TGTGCCAGCAGTTACGGGACAGGGGGCTATGGCTACACCCTC. Residues: CASSYGTGGYGYTL.

The J gene is TRBJ1-4, the V gene TRBV25-1; D perhaps matches TRBD1 (5 bases). Trimming stripped 3 bases from V and 6 bases from J, with 11 bases between. CDR3 size: 14 residues. Per germline, CDR1 MGHDK and CDR2 SYGVNS. The DNA of the CDR3 is TGTGCCAGCAGTGACAGGGTCTTGGATGAAAAACTGTTTTTT. Amino acid sequence: CASSDRVLDEKLFF. The variable domain in full, completed from reference TRBV25-1 and TRBJ1-4, reads EADIYQTPRYLVIGTGKKITLECSQTMGHDKMYWYQQDPGMELHLIHYSYGVNSTEKGDLSSESTVSRIRTEHFPLTLESARPSHTSQYLCASSDRVLDEKLFFGSGTQLSVL.

V usage is TRBV5-4 and J usage is TRBJ1-1, with a weak D call TRBD1 (6 bases). Trimming cost V 4 bases and J 6 bases, with 10 bases left between them. Per the germline V gene, CDR1 is SGHNT and CDR2 is YYREEE (reference sequence). The CDR3 sequence is 12 residues long. The CDR3: CASSRDTSEAFF. In DNA, the CDR3 is TGTGCCAGCAGCCGGGACACCTCTGAAGCTTTCTTT.

V gene TRBV5-6 combines with J gene TRBJ1-1; 9 bases match TRBD1. CDR1 is SGHDT, CDR2 YYEEEE, per germline. V gave up 2 bases and J gave up 4 bases; unmatched junction bases: 6. This CDR3 comprises 15 residues. The CDR3 sequence is CASSFRDRVGTEAFF. CDR3 coding DNA: TGTGCCAGCAGCTTCCGGGACAGGGTAGGCACTGAAGCTTTCTTT.

V is TRBV12-5 and J is TRBJ2-7; tentative D call: TRBD1 (5 bases). CDR1 is LGHNT, CDR2 FRNRAP, per germline. This CDR3 is built from 15 residues. The V and J ends lost 7 bases and 2 bases respectively, with 18 bases between them. Here the CDR3 DNA reads TGTGCTAGTGCCCCCAGGAAAAAGGGGCCCTACGAGCAGTACGTC. The encoded protein is CASAPRKKGPYEQYV.

The chain recombines TRBV7-3 with TRBJ1-6, with D possibly TRBD1 on 6 matching bases. The CDR3 sequence is 16 residues long. Germline CDR1 SGHTA, CDR2 FQGTGA. V lost 0 bases and J 6 bases, leaving 12 bases between the germline ends. CDR3 protein: CASSLTVRGANSPLHF. DNA for the CDR3: TGTGCCAGCAGCTTAACGGTCAGGGGTGCTAATTCACCCCTCCACTTT.

The chain links TRBV13 to TRBJ2-5; D is unresolved. From germline, CDR1 is PRHDT and CDR2 FYEKMQ (reference sequence). The CDR3 spans 11 residues. The V end was cut by 3 bases, the J end by 4 bases, with 3 bases between. CDR3 in amino acids: CASSFGETQYF. The CDR3 coding sequence is TGTGCCAGCAGCTTCGGAGAGACCCAGTACTTC.

The chain joins TRBV5-6 to TRBJ2-2, with D perhaps matching TRBD1 (7 bases). CDR1 SGHDT and CDR2 YYEEEE come from the germline V gene. Trimming cost V 0 bases and J 3 bases, with 12 bases left between them. The CDR3 is made up of 16 amino acids. CDR3: CASSLGSGGYTGELFF. CDR3 nucleotides: TGTGCCAGCAGCTTGGGGTCAGGGGGGTACACCGGGGAGCTGTTTTTT.

The V call is TRBV29-1, the J call TRBJ2-4, with D tentatively TRBD2 (7 bases). CDR3 size: 15 residues. Germline CDR1 is SQVTM and CDR2 is ANQGSEA. V was clipped by 6 bases and J by 1 base, with 16 bases between them. The CDR3 reads CSVRGGGLAKNIQYF. CDR3 in DNA: TGCAGCGTCCGGGGAGGGGGGTTGGCCAAAAACATTCAGTACTTC.

This chain uses TRBV2 with TRBJ2-5; 8 positions agree with TRBD1. CDR3 length: 15 residues. V lost 7 bases, J lost 1 base, and 8 bases stayed unmatched. Germline V gene data show CDR1 as SNHLY and CDR2 as FYNNEI. CDR3 DNA: TGTGCCAGCACCCAGCCAGGACAGGGCCAAGAGACCCAGTACTTC. It translates to CASTQPGQGQETQYF.